This T cell receptor beta chain was retrieved from a study of blood T cell repertoires in COVID-19. Study details: Samples taken during acute and convalescent COVID-19 were collected in the United States, Italy and Spain.

Per the germline V gene, CDR1 is ENHRY and CDR2 is SYGVKD. Between the trimmed V and J ends, which lost 2 bases and 0 bases, there was a span of 10 bases. The CDR3 has 15 amino acids. Patients at the Seattle site were enrolled during active infection and followed longitudinally. Authors' processing steps: Amplification with reference gene primers provided the estimates of nucleated cell counts. Clones were sequenced by immunoSEQ multiplex PCR, and TCRdb holds only the in-frame ones, with some missing. From that table come the V and J calls and clone size; the DNA was used to work out D and trimming. The sample lists about 210,000 clones, 65% to 90% occurring once.

The clonotype comes from a woman aged 70-85 years with COVID-19, enrolled during active disease. Sequencing was carried out using peripheral blood. The V gene is TRBV10-3, the J gene TRBJ1-1; tentative D call: TRBD1 (6 bases). The CDR3, as DNA: TGTGCCATCAGTGAGGGACAGTCCATGAACACTGAAGCTTTCTTT. Its protein product is CAISEGQSMNTEAFF.